This T cell receptor (beta chain) was identified in a study of follicular helper T cells after annual influenza vaccination. In the study overall: Blood was drawn on days 0, 7 and 28 after vaccination.

Concerning this clone itself: Its target is not known.

CDR3 length: 15 amino acids. Trimming left V 0 bases short and J 6 bases short, with 14 bases between. Germline CDR1 SGHRS, CDR2 YFSETQ. Time point specified: 2015-2016 season, pre-vaccination. Study-wide findings and caveats: Plasmablast frequency change correlated with clonality change in ICOS+CD38+ cTfh. Each annual vaccination recalled recurring oligoclonal ICOS+CD38+ cTfh clonotypes.

Data came from immunoSEQ multiplex PCR; TCRdb stores just in-frame clones and leaves some out. The repertoire includes about 14,000 clones, roughly 74% of them detected once, and about 0.42% sits in the top ten. V and J are TRBV5-1 and TRBJ2-3, with D tentatively TRBD2 (5 bases). The input for sequencing was CXCR5- memory CD4+ T cells sorted from blood, taken on the day of influenza vaccination. The clonotype originates from an adult who received the influenza vaccine. The CDR3 here is CASSLVPGVADTQYF. For the CDR3, the DNA is TGCGCCAGCAGCTTGGTTCCCGGGGTAGCCGATACGCAGTATTTT.